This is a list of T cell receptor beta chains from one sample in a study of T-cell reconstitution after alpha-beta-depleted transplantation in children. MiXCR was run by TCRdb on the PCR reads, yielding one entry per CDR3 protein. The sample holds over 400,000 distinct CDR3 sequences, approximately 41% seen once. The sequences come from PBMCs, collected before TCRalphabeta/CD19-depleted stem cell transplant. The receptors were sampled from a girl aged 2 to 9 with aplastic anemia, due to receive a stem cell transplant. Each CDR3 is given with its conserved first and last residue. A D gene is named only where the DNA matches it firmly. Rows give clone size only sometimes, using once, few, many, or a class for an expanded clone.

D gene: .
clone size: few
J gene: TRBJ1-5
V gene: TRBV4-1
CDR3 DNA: TGCGCCAGCAGCCAAGGGGTAGGTGGTTATAGCAATCAGCCCCAGCATTTT
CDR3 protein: CASSQGVGGYSNQPQHF

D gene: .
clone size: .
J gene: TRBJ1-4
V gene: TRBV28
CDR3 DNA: TGTGCCAGCAGTTTAATGGGGGTTAATGAAAAACTGTTTTTT
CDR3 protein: CASSLMGVNEKLFF

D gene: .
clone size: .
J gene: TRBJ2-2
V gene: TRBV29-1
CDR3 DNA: TGCAGCGCGTATGCGCACACCGGGGAGCTGTTTTTT
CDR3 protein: CSAYAHTGELFF

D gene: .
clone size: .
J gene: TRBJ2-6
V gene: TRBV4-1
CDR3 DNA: TGCGCCAGCAGCCAGCCCGTCCTCTCTGGGGCCAACGTCCTGACTTTC
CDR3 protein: CASSQPVLSGANVLTF

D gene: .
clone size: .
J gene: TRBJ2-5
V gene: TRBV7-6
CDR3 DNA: TGTGCCAGCAGCGACCTCGCAGCCGGAGGGGAGACCCAGTACTTC
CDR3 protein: CASSDLAAGGETQYF

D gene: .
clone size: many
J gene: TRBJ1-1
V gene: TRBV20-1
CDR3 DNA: TGCAGTGCTAGCATCCGGAACACTGAAGCTTTCTTT
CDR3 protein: CSASIRNTEAFF

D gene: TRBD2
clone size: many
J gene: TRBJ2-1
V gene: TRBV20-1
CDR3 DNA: TGCAGTGCAGGCCATCGCTCCCGGGGGGATGAGCAGTTCTTC
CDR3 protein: CSAGHRSRGDEQFF

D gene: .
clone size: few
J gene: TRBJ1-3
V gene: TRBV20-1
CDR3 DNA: TGCAGTGCTAGAGCTAACTCTGGAAACACCATATATTTT
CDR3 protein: CSARANSGNTIYF

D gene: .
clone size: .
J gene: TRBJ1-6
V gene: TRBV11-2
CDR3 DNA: TGTGCCAGCAGCCAAACAGGGATACGTGATTCACCCCTCCACTTT
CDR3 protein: CASSQTGIRDSPLHF

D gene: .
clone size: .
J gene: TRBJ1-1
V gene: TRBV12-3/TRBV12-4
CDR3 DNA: TGTGCCAGCAGTTTAGTTGGCGATTCGGGAGCTTTCTTT
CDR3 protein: CASSLVGDSGAFF

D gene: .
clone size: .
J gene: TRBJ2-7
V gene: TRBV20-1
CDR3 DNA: TGCAGTGCGCGATTCCCTCGGGACACGGCCTTCTACGAGCAGTACTTC
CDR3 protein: CSARFPRDTAFYEQYF

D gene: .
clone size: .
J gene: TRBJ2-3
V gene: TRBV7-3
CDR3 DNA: TGTGCCAGCAGCCCACAGGGTGGGGCGGGGAGGCACACAGATACGCAGTATTTT
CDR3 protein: CASSPQGGAGRHTDTQYF

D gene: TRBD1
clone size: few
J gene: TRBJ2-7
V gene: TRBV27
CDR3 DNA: TGTGCCAGCAGCCCCGGACAGGCGAGCTCCTACGAGCAGTACTTC
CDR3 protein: CASSPGQASSYEQYF

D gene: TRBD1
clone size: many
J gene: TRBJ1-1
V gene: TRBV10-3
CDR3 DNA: TGTGCCATCAGTGAGCAGGGGGGCACTGAAGCTTTCTTT
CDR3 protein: CAISEQGGTEAFF

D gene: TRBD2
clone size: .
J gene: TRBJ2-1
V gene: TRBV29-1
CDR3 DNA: TGCAGCGTCGTTCCGGGCCTAAGGCGGGCTAGCGGGAGAGGAAATGAGCAGTTCTTC
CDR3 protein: CSVVPGLRRASGRGNEQFF

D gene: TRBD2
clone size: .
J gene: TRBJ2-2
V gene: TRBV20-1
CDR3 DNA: TGCAGTGCTAGAGATCTCCCTAGCGGGATTGACACCGGGGAGCTGTTTTTT
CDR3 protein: CSARDLPSGIDTGELFF

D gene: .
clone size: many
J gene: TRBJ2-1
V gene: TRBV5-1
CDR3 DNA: TGCGCCAGCAGCCAGGGTGTGGAACAGTTCTTC
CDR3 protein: CASSQGVEQFF

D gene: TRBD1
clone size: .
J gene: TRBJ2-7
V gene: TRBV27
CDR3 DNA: TGTGCCAGCAGTTTTTGGACAGGGGGCGACGAGCAGTACTTC
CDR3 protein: CASSFWTGGDEQYF

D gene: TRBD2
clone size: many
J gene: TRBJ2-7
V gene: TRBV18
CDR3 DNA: TGTGCCAGCTCACCACCAGCGGGAGCAGGCGAGCAGTACTTC
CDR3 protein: CASSPPAGAGEQYF

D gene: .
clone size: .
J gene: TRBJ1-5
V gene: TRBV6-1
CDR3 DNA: TGTGCCAGCAGCAAACAGGGAGGGGAAAATCAGCCCCAGCATTTT
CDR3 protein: CASSKQGGENQPQHF

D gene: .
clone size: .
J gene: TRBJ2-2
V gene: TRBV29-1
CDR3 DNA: TGCAGCGCCGGACGACAGTCCGGGGAGCTGTTTTTT
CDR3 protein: CSAGRQSGELFF

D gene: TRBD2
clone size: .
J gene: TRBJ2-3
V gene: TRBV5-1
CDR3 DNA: TGCGCCAGCAGCTTGGATAGCGGGGGGCGGTCAGATACGCAGTATTTT
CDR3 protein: CASSLDSGGRSDTQYF

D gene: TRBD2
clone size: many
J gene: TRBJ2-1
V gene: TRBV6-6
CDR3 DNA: TGTGCCAGCAGCCCCAACGTCCTAGCGGGAGGGTACGAGCAGTTCTTC
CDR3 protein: CASSPNVLAGGYEQFF

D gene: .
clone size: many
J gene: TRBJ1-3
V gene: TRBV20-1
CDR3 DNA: TGCAGTGTTTGGAGGGCCCACTCTGGAAACACCATATATTTT
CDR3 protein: CSVWRAHSGNTIYF

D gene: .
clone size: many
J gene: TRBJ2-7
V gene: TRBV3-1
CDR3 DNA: TGTGCCAGCAGCCAAATCTCCTACGAGCAGTACTTC
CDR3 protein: CASSQISYEQYF

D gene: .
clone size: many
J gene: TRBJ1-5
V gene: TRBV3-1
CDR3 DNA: TGTGCCAGCAGCCAGTGGGGCGGTGATAGCAATCAGCCCCAGCATTTT
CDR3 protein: CASSQWGGDSNQPQHF

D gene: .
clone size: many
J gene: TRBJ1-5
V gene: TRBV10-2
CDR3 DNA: TGCGCCAGCATGGGGGTTAGCAATCAGCCCCAGCATTTT
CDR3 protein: CASMGVSNQPQHF

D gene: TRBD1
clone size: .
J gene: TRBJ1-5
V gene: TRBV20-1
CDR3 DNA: TGCAGTGCTTTACAGGGGGCTTATAGCAATCAGCCCCAGCATTTT
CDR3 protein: CSALQGAYSNQPQHF

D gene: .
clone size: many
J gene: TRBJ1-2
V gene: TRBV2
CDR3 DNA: TGTGCCAGCAGTACCGACAGACGCTATGGCTACACCTTC
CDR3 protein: CASSTDRRYGYTF

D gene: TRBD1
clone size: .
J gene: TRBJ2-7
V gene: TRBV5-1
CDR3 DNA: TGCGCCAGCAGCCGCAACCGGGACAGGGACTCCTACGAGCAGTACTTC
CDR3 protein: CASSRNRDRDSYEQYF